At least ten counts were recorded for the clone carrying this TCR beta chain. The antigen is undetermined. This sample was included in a study of CD8 T cells in ankylosing spondylitis. Study-wide points: Several of the motif variants were reported before in synovial fluid and blood from reactive arthritis. Clones tied to disease were said to be significantly enriched in matched ankylosing spondylitis synovial fluid. A motif in TCR beta, a set of about 8 highly homologous variants, appeared characteristic of ankylosing spondylitis blood. Disease-associated clones were CD8+ and fairly uncommon in peripheral blood.

Libraries for TCR beta were made by quantitative 5'-RACE with molecular barcodes. TCRdb itself ran the 5' RACE reads through MiXCR, one entry per CDR3 protein. In the table there are over 600,000 distinct CDR3 sequences, under 20% of which are singletons. Trimming removed 6 bases from V and 1 base from J; junction bases left unmatched: 7. CDR1 MNHEY and CDR2 SMNVEV come from the germline V gene (reference sequence). This CDR3 contains 16 residues. This receptor was identified in a male donor with ankylosing spondylitis. The sample taken for sequencing was blood, either unsorted or a sorted T cell fraction (not recorded which). The chain couples TRBV27 to TRBJ1-5, with 9 bases aligning to TRBD1. This CDR3 reads CASRRLQGASNQPQHF. The CDR3 nucleotides read TGTGCCAGCAGACGCCTACAGGGGGCAAGCAATCAGCCCCAGCATTTT.